A selection of T cell receptor beta chains follows, all from one sample in a study of OX40 agonist ivuxolimab in advanced cancers. The protocol was immunoSEQ multiplex PCR, while the TCRdb copy is restricted to in-frame clones and leaves out a portion. The sample carries about 88,000 clones, roughly 85% recorded once. Sequencing used CD4+ or CD8+ T cells sorted from blood, obtained in a trial of the OX40 agonist ivuxolimab. The receptors originated from an adult with an advanced solid tumor such as melanoma, head and neck, liver or kidney cancer. The CDR3 runs from the conserved cysteine through the conserved F or W. A D gene is named only where the DNA matches it firmly. Rows may omit the clone size; those that give it use once, few, many or a size class.

DNA: TGTGCCAGCAGTTACGTGCCAGGGCTAAAGACCCAGTACTTC; CDR3: CASSYVPGLKTQYF; size: .; V: TRBV6-5; J: TRBJ2-5; D: .
DNA: TGCGCCAGCCGGGAGGGGGCAGGTGGGGGGGGACTCTATGGCTACACCTTC; CDR3: CASREGAGGGGLYGYTF; size: .; V: TRBV10-2; J: TRBJ1-2; D: TRBD1
DNA: TGTGCCTGGAGTGGACAGGACACCTATGGCTACACCTTC; CDR3: CAWSGQDTYGYTF; size: .; V: TRBV30; J: TRBJ1-2; D: .
DNA: TGTGCCAGCTCACCAGAGACAGTGGGCAAGGCGGCTTTCTTT; CDR3: CASSPETVGKAAFF; size: few; V: TRBV18; J: TRBJ1-1; D: .
DNA: TGTGCCAGCAGCCAAGATCTGGGACAGGGGGCCTTGAAGAGTCAGCCCCAGCATTTT; CDR3: CASSQDLGQGALKSQPQHF; size: .; V: TRBV14; J: TRBJ1-5; D: TRBD1
DNA: TGTGCCAGCATCGAAGGGACGCTGAACACTGAAGCTTTCTTT; CDR3: CASIEGTLNTEAFF; size: .; V: TRBV28; J: TRBJ1-1; D: .
DNA: TGTGCCAGCAGCCCCCGCGGGGAGAATTCACCCCTCCACTTT; CDR3: CASSPRGENSPLHF; size: .; V: TRBV9; J: TRBJ1-6; D: .
DNA: TGTGCCATCAGGGCGACAGAAATGAACACTGAAGCTTTCTTT; CDR3: CAIRATEMNTEAFF; size: .; V: TRBV10-3; J: TRBJ1-1; D: .
DNA: TGTGCCAGCAGCCTGGACAGGGGCTACAATGAGCAGTTCTTC; CDR3: CASSLDRGYNEQFF; size: .; V: TRBV11-1; J: TRBJ2-1; D: TRBD1
DNA: TGCGCCAGCAGCTTGGTCCCAGCGGGAACAGATACGCAGTATTTT; CDR3: CASSLVPAGTDTQYF; size: .; V: TRBV5-1; J: TRBJ2-3; D: TRBD2
DNA: TGTGCCAGCAGTGATGAATCATACGGCATCTACGAGCAGTACTTC; CDR3: CASSDESYGIYEQYF; size: .; V: TRBV6-1; J: TRBJ2-7; D: .
DNA: TGTGCCAGCAGTTACTCGAGTACAGGGATCCGTTACGAGCAGTACTTC; CDR3: CASSYSSTGIRYEQYF; size: .; V: TRBV6-6; J: TRBJ2-7; D: .
DNA: TGTGCCAGCTCACCATCGGGGGGCAAGGAGACCCAGTACTTC; CDR3: CASSPSGGKETQYF; size: .; V: TRBV18; J: TRBJ2-5; D: .
DNA: TGTGCCAGCAGCGTACTTGGGACAGGGAACTATGGCTACACCTTC; CDR3: CASSVLGTGNYGYTF; size: few; V: TRBV9; J: TRBJ1-2; D: TRBD1
DNA: TGTGCCAGCAGTCCCGGCGACAGGGTACATCACGCTTTCTTT; CDR3: CASSPGDRVHHAFF; size: once; V: TRBV28; J: TRBJ1-1; D: TRBD1
DNA: TGTGCCAGCAGCCGTACAGGGGGTCAGCCCCAGCATTTT; CDR3: CASSRTGGQPQHF; size: .; V: TRBV11-2; J: TRBJ1-5; D: TRBD1
DNA: TGTGCCAGCAGCCCACCCCCGACGGGTCGCTCCTACAATGAGCAGTTCTTC; CDR3: CASSPPPTGRSYNEQFF; size: .; V: TRBV7-9; J: TRBJ2-1; D: .
DNA: TGTGCCAGCAGCTCAACTTTCAGGGGGACTGGGGCCAACGTCCTGACTTTC; CDR3: CASSSTFRGTGANVLTF; size: .; V: TRBV7-2; J: TRBJ2-6; D: TRBD1
DNA: TGTGCCAGCAGCAAGAATCAGTTAAAACCAGATACGCAGTATTTT; CDR3: CASSKNQLKPDTQYF; size: .; V: TRBV7-9; J: TRBJ2-3; D: .
DNA: TGTGCCAGCAGCCCAAGGATGGGGCAAGAGACCCAGTACTTC; CDR3: CASSPRMGQETQYF; size: .; V: TRBV5-4; J: TRBJ2-5; D: .
DNA: TGTGCCAGCAAGCCCCGAGTTGAAGGGGGCGACACTGGAAACACCATATATTTT; CDR3: CASKPRVEGGDTGNTIYF; size: .; V: TRBV7-9; J: TRBJ1-3; D: TRBD1
DNA: TGTGCCAGCAGCTCCCGACAGGGATCGGAGACCCAGTACTTC; CDR3: CASSSRQGSETQYF; size: few; V: TRBV7-2; J: TRBJ2-5; D: TRBD1
DNA: TGTGCCAGCAGCTTAGTGCGGGAGTACGAGCAGTACTTC; CDR3: CASSLVREYEQYF; size: .; V: TRBV7-2; J: TRBJ2-7; D: TRBD2
DNA: TGTGCCAGCAGCGTGGCGGGGGGGACTAGCGGGAGGGCCTGGGACAATGAGCAGTTCTTC; CDR3: CASSVAGGTSGRAWDNEQFF; size: .; V: TRBV9; J: TRBJ2-1; D: TRBD2
DNA: TGTGCCAGCAGCGGAGAATTAAGGTATCAGCCCCAGCATTTT; CDR3: CASSGELRYQPQHF; size: few; V: TRBV6-1; J: TRBJ1-5; D: .
DNA: TGTGCCAGCAGTAGTTGGGACAGATACTCTGGGGCCAACGTCCTGACTTTC; CDR3: CASSSWDRYSGANVLTF; size: .; V: TRBV19; J: TRBJ2-6; D: TRBD1
DNA: TGTGCCAGCGCCAGGGCGGGTGAAAAACTGTTTTTT; CDR3: CASARAGEKLFF; size: .; V: TRBV6-6; J: TRBJ1-4; D: .
DNA: TGTGCCAGCAGCCTAATGGCGTCCGACTACATTCAGTACTTC; CDR3: CASSLMASDYIQYF; size: .; V: TRBV11-2; J: TRBJ2-4; D: .
DNA: TGTGCCAGCTCACCATCAACAGGGTGGGGCAATCAGCCCCAGCATTTT; CDR3: CASSPSTGWGNQPQHF; size: .; V: TRBV18; J: TRBJ1-5; D: .
DNA: TGTGCCAGCAGCGCTGAGGGGTATGGCTACACCTTC; CDR3: CASSAEGYGYTF; size: .; V: TRBV9; J: TRBJ1-2; D: .
DNA: TGTGCCAGTAGTATAGTTTCCGGGATTGGTCAGCCCCAGCATTTT; CDR3: CASSIVSGIGQPQHF; size: .; V: TRBV19; J: TRBJ1-5; D: .
DNA: TGTGCCAGCAGCGCTTCTAGCGGGAGCTCCTACAATGAGCAGTTCTTC; CDR3: CASSASSGSSYNEQFF; size: .; V: TRBV9; J: TRBJ2-1; D: TRBD2
DNA: TGTGCCAGCCGGGACACTAACAATGAGCAGTTCTTC; CDR3: CASRDTNNEQFF; size: once; V: TRBV2; J: TRBJ2-1; D: .
DNA: TGTGCCAGCAGTCTAGGACTAGCGGGAGGGGCAGATACGCAGTATTTT; CDR3: CASSLGLAGGADTQYF; size: few; V: TRBV7-3; J: TRBJ2-3; D: TRBD2
DNA: TGCGCCAGCAGTGACAGGGGTAATTCACCCCTCCACTTT; CDR3: CASSDRGNSPLHF; size: .; V: TRBV10-1; J: TRBJ1-6; D: .
DNA: TGTGCCATCAGTGTCGGGGACAGGGGTTACGAGCAGTACTTC; CDR3: CAISVGDRGYEQYF; size: .; V: TRBV10-3; J: TRBJ2-7; D: TRBD1
DNA: TGTGCCAGCAGCTCTATACCTGGCAATGAGCAGTTCTTC; CDR3: CASSSIPGNEQFF; size: .; V: TRBV7-3; J: TRBJ2-1; D: .
DNA: TGTGCCAGCAGCGCCTCCCTTTACGGGACAGGGTTAAATGAGCAGTTCTTC; CDR3: CASSASLYGTGLNEQFF; size: .; V: TRBV9; J: TRBJ2-1; D: TRBD1
DNA: TGTGCCAGCAGCGTAGCAGAGGGGGCCGGCACTGAAGCTTTCTTT; CDR3: CASSVAEGAGTEAFF; size: .; V: TRBV9; J: TRBJ1-1; D: TRBD1
DNA: TGTGCCAGCAGCTTAACCCGAGGGACTAGCGGGGTTCGGAACACCGGGGAGCTGTTTTTT; CDR3: CASSLTRGTSGVRNTGELFF; size: .; V: TRBV7-3; J: TRBJ2-2; D: TRBD2
DNA: TGTGCCAGCAGCGTAGGGGGTCAACAGGGAAACACCATATATTTT; CDR3: CASSVGGQQGNTIYF; size: once; V: TRBV9; J: TRBJ1-3; D: .
DNA: TGCGCCAGCAGCTTGGAGGGGGGCGGGGAGACCCAGTACTTC; CDR3: CASSLEGGGETQYF; size: .; V: TRBV5-1; J: TRBJ2-5; D: .
DNA: TGCGCCAGCAGCTTGGACGGACAGGGCTTTGACGAGCAGTACTTC; CDR3: CASSLDGQGFDEQYF; size: .; V: TRBV5-1; J: TRBJ2-7; D: TRBD1
DNA: TGTGCCAGCAAGACTGGGGGGACAGTGCCCAATGAGCAGTTCTTC; CDR3: CASKTGGTVPNEQFF; size: .; V: TRBV27; J: TRBJ2-1; D: .
DNA: TGTGCCAGCAGTGAACGACAGGGGGCAATTTACACTGAAGCTTTCTTT; CDR3: CASSERQGAIYTEAFF; size: .; V: TRBV2; J: TRBJ1-1; D: TRBD1
DNA: TGTGCCAGCAGCTTCCGCCGGACTAGCTCCTACGAGCAGTACTTC; CDR3: CASSFRRTSSYEQYF; size: .; V: TRBV7-2; J: TRBJ2-7; D: TRBD2
DNA: TGTGCCAGCAGTTCTAGGGCGGGACTAGCGGGGGTCCACCGATCCTACAATGAGCAGTTCTTC; CDR3: CASSSRAGLAGVHRSYNEQFF; size: .; V: TRBV27; J: TRBJ2-1; D: TRBD2
DNA: TGCGCCAGCAGCTTGAGCCTCGGTTACAATGAGCAGTTCTTC; CDR3: CASSLSLGYNEQFF; size: .; V: TRBV5-1; J: TRBJ2-1; D: .
DNA: TGTGCCAGCAGCAGGGACACTTCCTACGAGCAGTACTTC; CDR3: CASSRDTSYEQYF; size: few; V: TRBV6-5; J: TRBJ2-7; D: .
DNA: TGTGCCAGCTCATCTGGGTCCATGTCCGGGGAGCTGTTTTTT; CDR3: CASSSGSMSGELFF; size: once; V: TRBV18; J: TRBJ2-2; D: .
DNA: TGTGCCAGCAGTTCGCGACGGAACACCGGGGAGCTGTTTTTT; CDR3: CASSSRRNTGELFF; size: .; V: TRBV27; J: TRBJ2-2; D: .